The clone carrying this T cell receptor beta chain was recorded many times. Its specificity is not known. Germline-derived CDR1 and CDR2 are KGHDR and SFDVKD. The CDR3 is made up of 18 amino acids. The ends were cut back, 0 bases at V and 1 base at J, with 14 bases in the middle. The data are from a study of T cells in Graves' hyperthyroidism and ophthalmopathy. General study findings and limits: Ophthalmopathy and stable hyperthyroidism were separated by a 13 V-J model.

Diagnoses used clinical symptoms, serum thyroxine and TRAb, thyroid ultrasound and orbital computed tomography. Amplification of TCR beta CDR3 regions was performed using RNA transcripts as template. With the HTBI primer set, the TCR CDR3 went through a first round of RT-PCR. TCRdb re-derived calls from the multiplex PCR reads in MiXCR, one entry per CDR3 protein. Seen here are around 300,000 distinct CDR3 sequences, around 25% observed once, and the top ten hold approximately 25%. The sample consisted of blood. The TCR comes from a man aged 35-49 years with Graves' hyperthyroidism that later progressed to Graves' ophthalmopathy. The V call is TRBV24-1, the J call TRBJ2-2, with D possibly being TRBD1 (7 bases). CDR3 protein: CATSDLRYRGGNTGELFF. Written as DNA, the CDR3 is TGTGCCACCAGTGATTTGCGCTACAGGGGAGGGAACACCGGGGAGCTGTTTTTT.